Following are 10 T cell receptor beta chains from one sample sequenced in a study of T cell responses to AZD1222 COVID-19 vaccine. The repertoire was sequenced with immunoSEQ multiplex PCR; TCRdb's copy has only in-frame clones and lacks some. The table shows around 150,000 clones, with roughly 94% occurring only once. The specimen was peripheral blood, collected on day 0 of AZD1222 vaccination. The receptors stem from an adult in good health.

Regarding this clone: The junction does not match germline at one end; this may be a read error. V gene TRBV18 combines with J gene TRBJ1-1; D possibly corresponds to TRBD1 (6 bases). Germline V gives CDR1 KGHSH, CDR2 LQKENI. The CDR3 covers 13 residues. The DNA of the CDR3 is TGTGCCACCTCAGGACAGCCTAACACTGAAGCTTTCTTT. Translating gives CATSGQPNTEAFF.

The chain uses TRBV20-1 and TRBJ2-1; 8 nucleotides match TRBD2. There are 11 residues in the CDR3. Per germline, CDR1 DFQATT and CDR2 SNEGSKA (reference sequence). V lost 6 bases and J lost 14; bases outside the gene matches: 9. This CDR3 is CSAFFKREKFF. The CDR3 coding sequence is TGCAGTGCCTTCTTCAAGCGGGAGAAGTTCTTC.

The chain links TRBV5-1 to TRBJ2-3, with D possibly matching TRBD1 (6 bases). In germline, CDR1 is SGHRS, CDR2 YFSETQ. With 4 bases removed from V and 3 bases from J, the gap between germline ends came to 18 bases. The CDR3 spans 16 residues. The CDR3 nucleotides are TGCGCCAGCAGCGCGGGCGGTCCAGGGGTAACAGATACGCAGTATTTT. Its translation: CASSAGGPGVTDTQYF.

V is TRBV3-1 (or the pseudogene TRBV3-2) and J is TRBJ1-3, with a weak D call TRBD1 (6 bases). Germline V CDR1 and CDR2: LGHDT, YNNKEL (reference sequence). V lost 4 bases to trimming and J lost 2 bases, with 12 bases between them. This CDR3 has 15 amino acids. CDR3 amino acids: CASSLPYRAGNTIYF. The CDR3, as DNA: TGTGCCAGCAGCCTTCCCTACAGGGCTGGAAACACCATATATTTT.

The rearrangement links TRBV2 to TRBJ1-5; D might be TRBD1 (5 bases). This CDR3 is built from 15 residues. Trimming took 6 bases from V and 0 from J, leaving 12 bases between them. CDR1 is SNHLY, CDR2 FYNNEI, per germline. The DNA of the CDR3 is TGTGCCAGCAGGGATCAGGGTCATAGCAATCAGCCCCAGCATTTT. Translated, it gives CASRDQGHSNQPQHF.

V usage is TRBV10-3 and J usage is TRBJ2-2, with TRBD2 as a possible D gene (5 bases). The CDR3 covers 16 residues. Deletions cut 6 bases from V and 6 bases from J, with 20 bases between. Germline assignment: CDR1 ENHRY and CDR2 SYGVKD. DNA of the CDR3: TGTGCCATCAGGCATAGGGCGGGCAATTCGTCCGGGGAGCTGTTTTTT. Protein sequence: CAIRHRAGNSSGELFF.

The chain employs TRBV3-1 (or the pseudogene TRBV3-2) and TRBJ1-1, with 7 bases matching TRBD1. The J segment lost 2 bases and the V segment lost 1 base, leaving 7 bases of the junction unmatched. This CDR3 region has 16 residues. Germline V lookup: CDR1 LGHDT, CDR2 YNNKEL (reference sequence). CDR3 residues: CASSQGQGITNTEAFF. DNA for the CDR3: TGTGCCAGCAGCCAAGGACAGGGCATTACTAACACTGAAGCTTTCTTT.

V gene TRBV6-5 combines with J gene TRBJ1-2; 8 bases agree with TRBD1. The CDR3 sequence is 13 residues long. The V gene end was trimmed by 4 bases and the J gene end by 6 bases; junction bases not matched to a gene: 4. Germline CDR1 MNHEY, CDR2 SVGAGI. The CDR3 is CASSSPGGHGYTF. As DNA, the CDR3 is TGTGCCAGCAGTTCGCCAGGGGGCCATGGCTACACCTTC.

The table lists this clone with a few counts. The chain combines TRBV27 with TRBJ2-7; D ambiguous. Germline V gives CDR1 MNHEY, CDR2 SMNVEV (reference sequence). Trimming took 3 bases from V and 0 from J, leaving 6 bases between them. The CDR3 spans 13 residues. This CDR3 is CASSFRSSYEQYF. In nucleotides, the CDR3 is TGTGCCAGCAGTTTTCGGAGCTCCTACGAGCAGTACTTC.

The rearrangement links TRBV6-4 to TRBJ2-5; D gene uncertain. In germline, CDR1 is MRHNA, CDR2 SNTAGT. Trimming took off 8 bases at V and 5 bases at J, with 15 bases between the two ends. The CDR3 consists of 13 residues. CDR3 DNA sequence: TGTGCCAGCTCCGTCCTGGCTGGGGAGACCCAGTACTTC. Its protein is CASSVLAGETQYF.